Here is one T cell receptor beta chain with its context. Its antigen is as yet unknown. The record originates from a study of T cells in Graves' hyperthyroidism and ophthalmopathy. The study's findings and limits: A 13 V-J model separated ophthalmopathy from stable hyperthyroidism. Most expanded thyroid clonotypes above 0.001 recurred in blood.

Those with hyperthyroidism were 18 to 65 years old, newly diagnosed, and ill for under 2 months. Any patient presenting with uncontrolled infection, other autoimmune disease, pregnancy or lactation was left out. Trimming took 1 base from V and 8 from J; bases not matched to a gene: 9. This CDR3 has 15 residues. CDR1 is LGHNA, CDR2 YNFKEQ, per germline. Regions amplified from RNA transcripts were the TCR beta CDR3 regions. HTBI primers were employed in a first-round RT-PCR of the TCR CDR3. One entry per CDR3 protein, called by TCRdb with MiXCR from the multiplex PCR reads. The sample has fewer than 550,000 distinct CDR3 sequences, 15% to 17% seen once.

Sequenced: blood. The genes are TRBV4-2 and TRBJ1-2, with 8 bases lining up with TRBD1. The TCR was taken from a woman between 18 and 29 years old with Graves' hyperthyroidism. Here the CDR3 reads CASSQGDDRGNGYTF. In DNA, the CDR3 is TGTGCCAGCAGCCAAGGAGACGACAGGGGTAACGGCTACACCTTC.